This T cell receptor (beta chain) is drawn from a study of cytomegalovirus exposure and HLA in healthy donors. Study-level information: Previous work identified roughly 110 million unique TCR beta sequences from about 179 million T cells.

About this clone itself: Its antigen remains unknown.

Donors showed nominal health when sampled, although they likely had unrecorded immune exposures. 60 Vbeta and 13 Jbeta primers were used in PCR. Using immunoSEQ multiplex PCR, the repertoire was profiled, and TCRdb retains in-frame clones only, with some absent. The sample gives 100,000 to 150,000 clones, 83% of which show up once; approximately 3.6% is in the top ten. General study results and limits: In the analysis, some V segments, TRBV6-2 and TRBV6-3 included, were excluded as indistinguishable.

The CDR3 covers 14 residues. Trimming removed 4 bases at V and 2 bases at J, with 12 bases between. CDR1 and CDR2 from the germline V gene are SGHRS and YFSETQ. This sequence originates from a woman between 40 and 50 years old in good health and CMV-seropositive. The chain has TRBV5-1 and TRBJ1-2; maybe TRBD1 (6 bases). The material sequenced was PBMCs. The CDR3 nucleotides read TGCGCCAGCAGCCAGGGGACGACCAACTATGGCTACACCTTC. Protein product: CASSQGTTNYGYTF.